This entry concerns a single TCR beta chain. Authors' processing steps: Nucleated cell number was recorded as an estimate derived from reference gene primer amplification. Generated by immunoSEQ multiplex PCR, the TCRdb table keeps only in-frame clones and is missing some. That table gives V, J and clone size, and the DNA gave D and trimming. The data show 150,000 to 200,000 clones, approximately 84% seen once. Trimming took 3 bases from V and 0 from J, leaving 9 bases between them. Germline assignment: CDR1 MNHNS and CDR2 SASEGT. The CDR3 totals 16 residues. The sample originates from a study of blood T cell repertoires in COVID-19. Cohorts were determined from participant-reported clinical history. Cohort 3 recovery required two negative PCRs, clearance, or symptom resolution.

The sequencing sample was made of PBMCs or T cells enriched from blood (not recorded which). The chain is built from TRBV6-1 and TRBJ1-6, with no clear D. This TCR came from a woman between 45 and 60 years old who had recovered from COVID-19. CDR3 nucleotides: TGTGCCAGCAGTGACAGAACCCTCTCCTATAATTCACCCCTCCACTTT. It yields the protein CASSDRTLSYNSPLHF.